Described below is a single T cell receptor (beta chain) sequence and its context. V was clipped by 0 bases and J by 8 bases, with 22 bases between them. The CDR3 sequence is 17 residues long. Germline V CDR1 and CDR2: KGHSH, LQKENI. This specimen comes from a study of blood T cell repertoires in COVID-19. Study in general: The study drew acute and convalescent COVID-19 samples from the United States, Italy and Spain.

The table came from immunoSEQ multiplex PCR; TCRdb's copy has only in-frame clones and leaves some out. The sample yields under 45,000 clones, 88% seen once. Material: peripheral blood. The sequence was obtained from a woman aged 40 to 49 with acute or convalescent COVID-19. V usage is TRBV18 and J usage is TRBJ1-2; maybe TRBD1 (5 bases). This chain's CDR3 is CASSPPGLAGRHGGYTF. The CDR3 region has the DNA TGTGCCAGCTCACCACCCGGGTTGGCAGGGCGCCACGGGGGCTACACCTTC.